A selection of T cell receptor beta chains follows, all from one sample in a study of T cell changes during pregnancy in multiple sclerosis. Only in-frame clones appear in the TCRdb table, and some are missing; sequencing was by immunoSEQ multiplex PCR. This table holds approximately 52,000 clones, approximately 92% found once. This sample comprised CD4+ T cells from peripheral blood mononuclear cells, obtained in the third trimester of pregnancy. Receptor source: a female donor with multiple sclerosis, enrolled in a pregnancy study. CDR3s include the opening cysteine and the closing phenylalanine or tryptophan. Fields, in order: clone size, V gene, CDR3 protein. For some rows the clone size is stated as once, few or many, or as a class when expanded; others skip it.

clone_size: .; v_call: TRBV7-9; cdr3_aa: CASSPLDRGTQAFF
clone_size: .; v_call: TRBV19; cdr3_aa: CASTTSWDRSYGYTF
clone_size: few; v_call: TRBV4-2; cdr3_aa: CASSRGGGRTPYEQYF
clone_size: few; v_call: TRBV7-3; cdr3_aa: CASSPRRNTEAFF
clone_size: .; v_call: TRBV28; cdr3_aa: CASSFSYSYEQYF
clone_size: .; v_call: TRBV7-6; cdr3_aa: CASSLRGGYNEQFF
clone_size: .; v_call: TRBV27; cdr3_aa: CASSRTGGGGNYGYTF
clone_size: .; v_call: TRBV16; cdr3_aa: CASSRDRIGTDTQYF
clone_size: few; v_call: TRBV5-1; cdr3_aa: CASAPGTGVNEQYF
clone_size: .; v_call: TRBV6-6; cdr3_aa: CASSPGVTTDTQYF
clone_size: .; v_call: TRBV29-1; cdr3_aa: CSVRSGTAEGEAFF
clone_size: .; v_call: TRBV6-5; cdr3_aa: CASSRQGVTEAFF
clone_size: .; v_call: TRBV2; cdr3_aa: CASSSDRSSNQPQHF
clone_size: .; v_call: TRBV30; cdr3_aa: CAGNRGPEKLFF
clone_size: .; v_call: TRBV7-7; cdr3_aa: CASSWGLAGEEQFF
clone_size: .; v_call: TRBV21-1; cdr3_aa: CASSKYWAELAGVLDTQYF
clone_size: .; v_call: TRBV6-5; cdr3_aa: CASSYSRGLGAYEQYF
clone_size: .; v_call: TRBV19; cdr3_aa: CASSTQSTDTQYF
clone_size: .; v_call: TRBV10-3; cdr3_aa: CAITLDRGQTENTEAFF
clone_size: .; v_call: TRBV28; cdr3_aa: CAVDAGEGEEKLFF
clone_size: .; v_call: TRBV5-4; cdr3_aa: CASSRQGENEQYF
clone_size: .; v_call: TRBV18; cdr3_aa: CASSQRPGQFFSGANVLTF
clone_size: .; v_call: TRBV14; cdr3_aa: CASSSTGRGYTF
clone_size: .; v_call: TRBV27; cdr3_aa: CASSLKGLAGVYEQYF
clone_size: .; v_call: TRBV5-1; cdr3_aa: CASSFGTGLPGANVLTF
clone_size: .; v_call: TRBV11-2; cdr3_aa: CASSSRTGLAEQFF
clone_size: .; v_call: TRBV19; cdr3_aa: CASSRVRNRGAGANVLTF
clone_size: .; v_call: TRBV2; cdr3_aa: CASSEWSGMVYNEQFF
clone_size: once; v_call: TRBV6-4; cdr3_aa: CASSDIAGARDTQYF
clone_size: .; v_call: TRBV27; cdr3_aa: CASSSIAGDPHEQFF
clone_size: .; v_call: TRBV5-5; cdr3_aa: CASSLGQGFSYEQYF
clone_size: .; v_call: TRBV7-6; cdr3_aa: CASSHADRGRGNTIYF
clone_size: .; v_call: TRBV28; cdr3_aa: CASSFRGGKPDQPQHF
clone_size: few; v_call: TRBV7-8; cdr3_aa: CASSLQGEKLFF
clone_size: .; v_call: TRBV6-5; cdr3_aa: CASSYASGPPGTQYF
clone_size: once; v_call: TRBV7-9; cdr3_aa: CASSLSTDTQYF
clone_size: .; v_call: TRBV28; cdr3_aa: CATNGREGGTGANVLTF
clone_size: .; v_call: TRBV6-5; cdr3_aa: CASSRDSIGYGYTF
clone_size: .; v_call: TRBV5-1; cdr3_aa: CASSLTAGALYEQYF
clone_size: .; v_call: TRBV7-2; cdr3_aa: CASSPSGQFYGYTF
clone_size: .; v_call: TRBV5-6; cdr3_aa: CASSLASTDTQYF
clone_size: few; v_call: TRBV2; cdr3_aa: CASKGQGFDTEAFF
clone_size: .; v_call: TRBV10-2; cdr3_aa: CASRLGQVVRNTEAFF
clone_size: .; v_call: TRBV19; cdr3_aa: CASSPGTGNGYEQYF
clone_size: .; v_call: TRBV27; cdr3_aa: CASSPYPQGATGELFF
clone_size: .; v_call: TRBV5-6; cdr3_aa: CASSGGQFSSYEQYF
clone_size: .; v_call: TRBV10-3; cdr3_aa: CAIRGQGGSFSPLHF
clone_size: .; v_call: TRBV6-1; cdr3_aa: CASSDLGAYNQPQHF
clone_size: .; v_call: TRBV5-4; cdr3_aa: CASSFYQAGGRGHEQFF
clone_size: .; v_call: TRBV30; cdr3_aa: CAWRLDRDTEAFF